The sequence of this T cell receptor beta chain was determined in a study of blood T cell repertoires in COVID-19. About the study: Collection of acute and convalescent COVID-19 samples took place in the United States, Italy and Spain. Sources were T cells, B-cell-depleted T cells, or PBMCs; the material itself was cDNA or gDNA.

The CDR3 spans 13 residues. Germline V lookup: CDR1 SQVTM, CDR2 ANQGSEA. In the authors' methods: Reference gene primer amplification yielded estimated nucleated cell counts. Clones were sequenced by immunoSEQ multiplex PCR, and TCRdb holds only the in-frame ones, with some missing. Clone size and V and J calls were adopted from that table, with D and trimming inferred from the DNA. This table holds 40,000 to 50,000 clones, around 85% found once. Sequencing used peripheral blood. This chain links TRBV29-1 with TRBJ1-2, with D unclear. The clonotype originates from a human donor in a cohort sampled during active COVID-19. CDR3 protein: CTIRRAANYGYTF. The CDR3 DNA sequence: TGCACTATAAGGCGGGCAGCAAACTATGGCTACACCTTC.